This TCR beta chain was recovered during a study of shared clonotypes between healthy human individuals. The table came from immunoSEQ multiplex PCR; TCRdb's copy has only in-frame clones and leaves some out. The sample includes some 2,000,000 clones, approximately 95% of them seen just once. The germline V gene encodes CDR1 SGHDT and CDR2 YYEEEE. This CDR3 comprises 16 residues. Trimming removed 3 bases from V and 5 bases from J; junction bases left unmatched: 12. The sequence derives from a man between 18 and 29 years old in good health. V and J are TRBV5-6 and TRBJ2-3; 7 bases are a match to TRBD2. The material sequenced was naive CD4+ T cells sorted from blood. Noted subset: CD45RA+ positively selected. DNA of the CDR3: TGTGCCAGCAGCTACCAGCGGGGACCCCGGGGAGATACGCAGTATTTT. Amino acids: CASSYQRGPRGDTQYF.